These T cell receptor beta chains were read from a single sample in a study of Ad26.COV2.S vaccination and SARS-CoV-2 variants. Sequenced by immunoSEQ multiplex PCR; TCRdb stores in-frame clones only, minus some. The table lists roughly 330,000 clones, 90% of them singletons. Sequenced here: peripheral blood, sampled in a trial of Ad26.COV2.S vaccine versus placebo. The receptors originated from a person between 18 and 60 years old who received the Ad26.COV2.S COVID-19 vaccine or a placebo. CDR3s include the opening cysteine and the closing phenylalanine or tryptophan. Fields, in order: CDR3 length, D gene, V gene, J gene, CDR3 protein, CDR3 DNA. D genes are given only for firm matches.

>13|TRBD1|TRBV27|TRBJ1-5
CASSPGGGGPQHF
TGTGCCAGCAGTCCAGGAGGGGGCGGGCCCCAGCATTTT
>16|-|TRBV7-8|TRBJ1-1
CASSQGLGASVPEAFF
TGTGCCAGCAGCCAAGGGCTAGGGGCTTCAGTCCCTGAAGCTTTCTTT
>15|-|TRBV18|TRBJ2-3
CASSPPSPSTDTQYF
TGTGCCAGCTCACCACCGAGTCCCTCTACAGATACGCAGTATTTT
>14|TRBD2|TRBV5-4|TRBJ2-1
CASSPWGGRNEQFF
TGTGCCAGCAGCCCCTGGGGGGGGAGGAATGAGCAGTTCTTC
>13|-|TRBV6-1|TRBJ1-1
CASSEDRNTEAFF
TGTGCCAGCAGTGAAGACAGGAACACTGAAGCTTTCTTT
>16|TRBD2|TRBV19|TRBJ2-3
CASSILGGGVTDTQYF
TGTGCCAGTAGTATACTTGGCGGGGGTGTGACAGATACGCAGTATTTT
>14|TRBD2|TRBV29-1|TRBJ2-2
CSVEDRGSNGELFF
TGCAGCGTTGAAGACCGCGGGAGTAACGGGGAGCTGTTTTTT
>14|-|TRBV25-1|TRBJ1-5
CASSEWDSNQPQHF
TGTGCCAGCAGTGAATGGGATAGCAATCAGCCCCAGCATTTT
>12|-|TRBV7-2|TRBJ1-1
CASSLSLGQAFF
TGTGCCAGCAGCTTATCCTTGGGGCAAGCTTTCTTT
>19|-|TRBV7-8|TRBJ2-1
CASSLLDRTLAGIYNEQFF
TGTGCCAGCAGCCTACTGGACAGGACCTTAGCGGGGATATACAATGAGCAGTTCTTC
>16|TRBD2|TRBV7-2|TRBJ2-5
CASSLASGGARETQYF
TGTGCCAGCAGCTTAGCTAGCGGGGGGGCCCGAGAGACCCAGTACTTC
>13|-|TRBV7-2|TRBJ2-2
CASSLYETGELFF
TGTGCCAGCAGCCTCTACGAAACCGGGGAGCTGTTTTTT
>15|-|TRBV6-5|TRBJ1-5
CASRELGADNQPQHF
TGTGCCAGCAGGGAGTTGGGGGCTGACAATCAGCCCCAGCATTTT